The 5 T cell receptor beta chains presented below share a single source sample, sequenced in a study of blood T cell repertoires in COVID-19. Libraries were prepared by immunoSEQ multiplex PCR; TCRdb keeps only in-frame clonotypes and omits some of them. The sample yields tens of thousands of clones, around 93% seen once. Material for sequencing was peripheral blood. Receptors were obtained from a human donor with active COVID-19. The donor label of this sample is uncertain.

The chain has TRBV7-3 and TRBJ2-3; 8 nucleotides align to TRBD2. This CDR3 is 19 amino acids long. The V gene's germline CDR1 is SGHTA and CDR2 FQGTGA. With 4 bases clipped from V and 4 bases from J, the junction kept 19 bases outside the gene matches. CDR3 DNA sequence: TGTGCCAGCAGCTCACCCCACCACTTAGAAGCGGGGGACCCAGATACGCAGTATTTT. It encodes CASSSPHHLEAGDPDTQYF.

The CDR3 region is CASSQWNLGGADTDTQYF. CDR3 nucleotides: TGTGCCAGCAGCCAATGGAACTTAGGGGGGGCCGACACAGATACGCAGTATTTT. The chain carries TRBV16 and TRBJ2-3; D is possibly TRBD2 (7 bases). The CDR3 covers 18 residues. The germline V gene has CDR1 KGHSY and CDR2 FQNENV. The germline V and J ends were trimmed by 1 base and 2 bases, with 19 bases remaining between them.

V usage is TRBV11-2 and J usage is TRBJ2-5; 7 bases are shared with TRBD2. Per germline, CDR1 SGHAT and CDR2 FQNNGV. CDR3 size: 13 residues. The ends lost 7 bases at V and 6 bases at J; junction bases unmatched: 8. The CDR3 protein is CASTTGEGQTQYF. For the CDR3, the DNA is TGTGCCAGCACCACCGGGGAGGGGCAGACCCAGTACTTC.

This clone was seen a single time. This chain uses TRBV5-4 with TRBJ1-4; D may be TRBD1 (6 bases). The length of the CDR3 is 13 residues. The germline V gene encodes CDR1 SGHNT and CDR2 YYREEE (reference sequence). The V gene lost 0 bases and the J gene lost 8 bases, with 8 bases spanning the gap. The DNA of the CDR3 is TGTGCCAGCAGCTTGGCAGGGGAAGAAAAACTGTTTTTT. It is translated as CASSLAGEEKLFF.

The V gene is TRBV6-4, the J gene TRBJ1-2, with 7 bases that match TRBD1. V shed 7 bases, J shed 6 bases, and the junction held 5 bases outside the gene matches. The CDR3 spans 12 residues. Germline-derived CDR1 and CDR2 are MRHNA and SNTAGT. The CDR3 DNA reads TGTGCCAGCAAGAGGGGGCCCGATGGCTACACCTTC. This codes for CASKRGPDGYTF.